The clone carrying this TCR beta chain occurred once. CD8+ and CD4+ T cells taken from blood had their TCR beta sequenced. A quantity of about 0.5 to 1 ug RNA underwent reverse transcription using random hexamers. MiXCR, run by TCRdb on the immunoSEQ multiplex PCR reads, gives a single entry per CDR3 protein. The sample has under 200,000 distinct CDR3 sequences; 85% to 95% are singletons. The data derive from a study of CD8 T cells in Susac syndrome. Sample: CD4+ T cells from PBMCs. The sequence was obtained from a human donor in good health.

The CDR3 nucleotides are TGTGCCAGCGAACCCGTGAGAGATCAGCCCCAGCATTTT. This codes for CASEPVRDQPQHF. The chain uses TRBV6-6 and TRBJ1-5; no firm D call. The CDR3 loop spans 13 amino acids. The germline CDR1 and CDR2 sequences are MNHNY and SVGAGI (reference sequence). The ends were cut back, 8 bases at V and 5 bases at J, with 13 bases in the middle.